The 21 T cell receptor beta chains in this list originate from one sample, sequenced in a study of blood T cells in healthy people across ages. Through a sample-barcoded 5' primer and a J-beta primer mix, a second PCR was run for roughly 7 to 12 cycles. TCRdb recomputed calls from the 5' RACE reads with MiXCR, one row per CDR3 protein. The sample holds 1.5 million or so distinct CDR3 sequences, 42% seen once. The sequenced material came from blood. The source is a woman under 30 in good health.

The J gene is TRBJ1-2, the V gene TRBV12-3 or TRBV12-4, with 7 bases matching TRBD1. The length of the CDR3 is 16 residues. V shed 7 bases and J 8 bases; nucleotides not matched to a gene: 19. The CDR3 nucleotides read TGTGCCAGCACCTCCCAAGGACAGGCGTACTCTAGGGGCTACACCTTC. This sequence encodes CASTSQGQAYSRGYTF.

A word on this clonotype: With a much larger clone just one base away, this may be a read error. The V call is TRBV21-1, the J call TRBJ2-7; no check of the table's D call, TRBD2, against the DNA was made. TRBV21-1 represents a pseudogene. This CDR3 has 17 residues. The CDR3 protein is CASSKNPGTSGLNEQYF. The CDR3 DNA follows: TGTGCCAGCAGCAAAAACCCGGGGACTAGCGGCCTCAATGAGCAGTACTTC.

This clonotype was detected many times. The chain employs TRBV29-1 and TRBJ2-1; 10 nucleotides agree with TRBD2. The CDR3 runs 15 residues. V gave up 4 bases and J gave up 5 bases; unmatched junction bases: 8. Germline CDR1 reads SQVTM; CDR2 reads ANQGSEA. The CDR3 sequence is CSVVTGLAADNEQFF. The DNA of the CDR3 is TGCAGCGTTGTTACCGGACTAGCGGCAGACAATGAGCAGTTCTTC.

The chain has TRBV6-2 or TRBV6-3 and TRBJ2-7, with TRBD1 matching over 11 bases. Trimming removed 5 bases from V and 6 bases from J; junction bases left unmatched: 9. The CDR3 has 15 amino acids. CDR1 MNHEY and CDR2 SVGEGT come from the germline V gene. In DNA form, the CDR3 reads TGTGCCAGCAGTCCTTGGACAGGGGGCTTTATCGAGCAGTACTTC. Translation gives CASSPWTGGFIEQYF.

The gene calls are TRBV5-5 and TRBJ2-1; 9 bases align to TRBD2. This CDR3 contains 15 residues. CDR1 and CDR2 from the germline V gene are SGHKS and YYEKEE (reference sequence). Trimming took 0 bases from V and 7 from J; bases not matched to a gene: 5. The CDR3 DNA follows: TGTGCCAGCAGCTTGGGCGGGAGGGCCTCGAATGAGCAGTTCTTC. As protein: CASSLGGRASNEQFF.

CDR3 residues: CSARPPGVGYEQYF. As DNA, the CDR3 is TGCAGTGCTAGACCCCCGGGGGTCGGCTACGAGCAGTACTTC. The gene calls are TRBV20-1 and TRBJ2-7; possibly TRBD2 for D (6 bases). Germline-derived CDR1 and CDR2 are DFQATT and SNEGSKA (reference sequence). V lost 2 bases and J lost 3, with 14 bases in between. This CDR3 contains 14 residues.

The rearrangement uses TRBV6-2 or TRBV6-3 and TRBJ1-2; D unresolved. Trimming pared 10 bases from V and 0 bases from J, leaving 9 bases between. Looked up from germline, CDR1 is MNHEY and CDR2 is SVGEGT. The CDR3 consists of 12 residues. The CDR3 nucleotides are TGTGCCACCGATGAAGCTAACTATGGCTACACCTTC. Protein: CATDEANYGYTF.

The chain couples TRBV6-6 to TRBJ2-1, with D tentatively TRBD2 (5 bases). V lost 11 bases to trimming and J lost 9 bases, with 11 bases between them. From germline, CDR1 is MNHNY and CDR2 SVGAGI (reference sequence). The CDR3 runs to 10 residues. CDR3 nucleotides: TGTGCCGCCTCGGAGGTTGAGCAGTTCTTC. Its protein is CAASEVEQFF.

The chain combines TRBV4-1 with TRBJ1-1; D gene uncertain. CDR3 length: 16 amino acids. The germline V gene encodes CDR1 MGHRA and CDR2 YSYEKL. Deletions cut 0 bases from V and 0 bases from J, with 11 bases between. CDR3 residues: CASSQDNAYMNTEAFF. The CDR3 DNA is TGCGCCAGCAGCCAAGATAACGCATACATGAACACTGAAGCTTTCTTT.

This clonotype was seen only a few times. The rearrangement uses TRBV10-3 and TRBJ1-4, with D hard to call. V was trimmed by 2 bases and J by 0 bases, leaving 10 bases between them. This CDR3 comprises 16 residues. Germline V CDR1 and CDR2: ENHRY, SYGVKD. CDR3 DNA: TGTGCCATCAGTGAGCAAAAGGTTGCAACTAATGAAAAACTGTTTTTT. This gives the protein CAISEQKVATNEKLFF.

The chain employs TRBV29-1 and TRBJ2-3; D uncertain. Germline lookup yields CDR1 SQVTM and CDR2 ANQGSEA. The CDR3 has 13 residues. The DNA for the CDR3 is TGCAGAGAGATAGGGCCTTACAAAGATACGCAGTATTTT. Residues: CREIGPYKDTQYF.

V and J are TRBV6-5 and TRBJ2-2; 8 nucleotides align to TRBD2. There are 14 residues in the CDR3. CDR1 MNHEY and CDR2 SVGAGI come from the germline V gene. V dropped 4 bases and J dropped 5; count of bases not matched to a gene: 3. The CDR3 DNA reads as TGTGCCAGCAGTTTGGGACTAGGTACCGGGGAGCTGTTTTTT. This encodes CASSLGLGTGELFF.

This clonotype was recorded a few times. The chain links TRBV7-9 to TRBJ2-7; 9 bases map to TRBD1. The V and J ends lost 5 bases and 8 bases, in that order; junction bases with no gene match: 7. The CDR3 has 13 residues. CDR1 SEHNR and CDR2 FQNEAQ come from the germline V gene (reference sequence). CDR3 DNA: TGTGCCAGCAGCCCCCGGGACAGGGTTCAGCAGTACTTC. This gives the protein CASSPRDRVQQYF.

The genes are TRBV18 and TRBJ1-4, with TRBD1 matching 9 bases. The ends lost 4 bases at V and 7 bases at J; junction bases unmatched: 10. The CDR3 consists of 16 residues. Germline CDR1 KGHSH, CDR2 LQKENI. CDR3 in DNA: TGTGCCAGCTCACTATTCCCGGACAGGGGCTCTGAAAAACTGTTTTTT. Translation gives CASSLFPDRGSEKLFF.

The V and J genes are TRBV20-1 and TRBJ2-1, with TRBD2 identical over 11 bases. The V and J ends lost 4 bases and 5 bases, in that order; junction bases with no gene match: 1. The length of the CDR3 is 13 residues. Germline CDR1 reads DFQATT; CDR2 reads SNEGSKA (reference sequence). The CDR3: CSATTSGDNEQFF. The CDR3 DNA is TGCAGTGCTACGACTAGCGGGGACAATGAGCAGTTCTTC.

The CDR3 DNA follows: TGCGCCAGCAGCTTGGACGGACAGGGCCGGGTCAGGTGGGAGCAGTTCTTC. This sequence encodes CASSLDGQGRVRWEQFF. The genes are TRBV5-1 and TRBJ2-1, with 8 bases lining up with TRBD1. V lost 0 bases to trimming and J lost 10 bases; unmatched junction nucleotides: 15. The CDR3 loop spans 17 amino acids. Germline CDR1 is SGHRS and CDR2 is YFSETQ.

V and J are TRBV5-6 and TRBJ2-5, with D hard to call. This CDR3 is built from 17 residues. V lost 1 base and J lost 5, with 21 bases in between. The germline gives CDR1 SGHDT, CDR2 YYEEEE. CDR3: CASSLLSSFQNSETQYF. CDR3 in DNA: TGTGCCAGCAGCTTGCTTAGCTCATTCCAAAACAGTGAGACCCAGTACTTC.

CDR3 in amino acids: CASSHSRTSGTLGNEQFF. The CDR3 nucleotides are TGCGCCAGCAGCCACTCACGGACTAGCGGGACGCTTGGCAATGAGCAGTTCTTC. This chain connects TRBV4-1 to TRBJ2-1; 12 bases fit TRBD2. CDR1 is MGHRA, CDR2 YSYEKL, per germline. V shed 3 bases, J shed 6 bases, and the junction held 12 bases outside the gene matches. The CDR3 spans 18 residues.

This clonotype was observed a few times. Written as DNA, the CDR3 is TGCGCCAGCAGCTTGGTTTTACTAGCGGGAGGACCCTACAATGAGCAGTACTTC. This codes for CASSLVLLAGGPYNEQYF. The V call is TRBV5-1, the J call TRBJ2-1; 12 bases are shared with TRBD2. The J call may be wrong; the DNA end is better matched by TRBJ2-7. The CDR3 totals 18 residues. From germline, CDR1 is SGHRS and CDR2 YFSETQ.

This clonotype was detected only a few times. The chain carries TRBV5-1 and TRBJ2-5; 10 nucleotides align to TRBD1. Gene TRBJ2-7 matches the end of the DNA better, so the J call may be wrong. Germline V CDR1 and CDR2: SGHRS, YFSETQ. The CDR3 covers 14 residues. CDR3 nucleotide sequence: TGCGCCAGCAGCCCCGGGACAGGGGAATCCGAGCAGTACTTC. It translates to CASSPGTGESEQYF.

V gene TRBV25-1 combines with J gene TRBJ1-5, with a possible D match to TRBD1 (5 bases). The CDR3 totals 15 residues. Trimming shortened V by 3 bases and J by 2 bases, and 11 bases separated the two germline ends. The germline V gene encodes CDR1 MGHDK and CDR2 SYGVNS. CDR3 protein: CASSDSGERNQPQHF. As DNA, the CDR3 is TGTGCCAGCAGTGATTCGGGGGAGCGCAATCAGCCCCAGCATTTT.